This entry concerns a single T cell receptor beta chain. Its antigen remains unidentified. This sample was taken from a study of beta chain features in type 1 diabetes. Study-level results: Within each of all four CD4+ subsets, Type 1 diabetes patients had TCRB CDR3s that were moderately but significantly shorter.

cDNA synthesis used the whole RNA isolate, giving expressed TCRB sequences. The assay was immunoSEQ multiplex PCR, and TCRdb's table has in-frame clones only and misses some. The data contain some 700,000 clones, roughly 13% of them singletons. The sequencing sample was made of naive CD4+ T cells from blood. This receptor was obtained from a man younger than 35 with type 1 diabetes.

The CDR3 spells CASRVIGGRDTEAFF. CDR3 bases: TGTGCCAGCAGGGTGATCGGGGGACGGGACACTGAAGCTTTCTTT. This chain connects TRBV9 to TRBJ1-1; possible D gene TRBD1, 5 bases. V lost 5 bases to trimming and J lost 3 bases, with 17 bases between them. Germline V gene lookup returns CDR1 SGDLS and CDR2 YYNGEE. This CDR3 has 15 amino acids.